The rows below give T cell receptor beta chains drawn from one sample of a study of neurological immune-mediated disorders. TCRdb re-analysed the 5' RACE reads in MiXCR, keeping a single row per CDR3 protein. Of some 30,000 distinct CDR3 sequences listed, about 16% were seen once; the top ten hold around 5%. The sequencing sample was made of CD4+ T cells from blood. These receptor sequences come from a female donor with HTLV-1-associated myelopathy (HAM/TSP). The CDR3 runs from the conserved cysteine through the conserved F or W. Some rows mark clone size as missing; the rest say once, few, many or name a class of expanded clone.

abundance	v_gene	j_gene	CDR3aa
many	TRBV6-1	TRBJ2-5	CASSEIRQETQYF
few	TRBV11-2	TRBJ2-2	CASSLGDRELFF
many	TRBV5-1	TRBJ1-1	CASSLGRLNTEAFF
many	TRBV10-3	TRBJ1-5	CAISAGFESNQPQHF
many	TRBV21-1	TRBJ2-2	CASLSGRGNTGELFF
many	TRBV10-3	TRBJ2-3	CAISPTSTDTQYF
many	TRBV20-1	TRBJ2-7	CSAADGTGRYEQYF
many	TRBV7-2	TRBJ2-3	CASSFVAGGSTDTQYF
medium-sized	TRBV20-1	TRBJ2-3	CSAPSRASGPADTQYF
many	TRBV5-1	TRBJ2-6	CASSLGRLVSGANVLTF
many	TRBV6-1	TRBJ1-1	CASSEGWRAFF
-	TRBV12-3/TRBV12-4	TRBJ2-7	CASTYGPGTGSPEQYF
many	TRBV2	TRBJ2-1	CASSVGPKSSYNEQFF
many	TRBV7-6	TRBJ2-3	CASSLLAGGTDTQYF
many	TRBV7-9	TRBJ2-3	CASSLGAHSTDTQYF
many	TRBV5-1	TRBJ1-4	CASRPQGPNEKLFF
many	TRBV10-3	TRBJ1-5	CAISESGQSNQPQHF
many	TRBV7-2	TRBJ2-5	CASSLVPLGTQQETQYF
-	TRBV28	TRBJ2-2	CASIVGTANTCELFF
many	TRBV18	TRBJ1-5	CASSAIGTIMEWGNQPQHF
many	TRBV6-5	TRBJ1-2	CASSYGDREGGYTF
many	TRBV12-3/TRBV12-4	TRBJ2-7	CASSSQGLKQYF
few	TRBV29-1	TRBJ2-2	CSVGAGRTGELFF
many	TRBV6-1	TRBJ2-3	CASSGAGGADTQYF
many	TRBV18	TRBJ2-4	CASSPGTGLAKNIQYF
many	TRBV5-1	TRBJ2-7	CASSLLGSGSSYEQYF
many	TRBV7-2	TRBJ2-1	CASSLGGGALEQFF